These T cell receptor beta chains were read from a single sample in a study of neurological immune-mediated disorders. MiXCR was run by TCRdb on the 5' RACE reads, yielding one entry per CDR3 protein. The repertoire holds 65,000 to 95,000 distinct CDR3 sequences, with nearly 6% as singletons. Sequences were obtained from PBMCs. Source of these receptors: a woman in her sixties or seventies with multiple sclerosis. The conserved cysteine and the conserved F or W are not part of the CDR3 here.

J gene: TRBJ1-2; V gene: TRBV30; CDR3 protein: AWTYSDLGGYT
J gene: TRBJ2-7; V gene: TRBV9; CDR3 protein: ASSPTQGVVWYERY
J gene: TRBJ2-3; V gene: TRBV6-1; CDR3 protein: ASIWAGSTDTQY
J gene: TRBJ1-1; V gene: TRBV5-1; CDR3 protein: ASSLGGSTYEAF
J gene: TRBJ1-4; V gene: TRBV28; CDR3 protein: ASSGGDEGKWEKLF
J gene: TRBJ1-4; V gene: TRBV7-8; CDR3 protein: ASSANTPTNEKLF
J gene: TRBJ2-7; V gene: TRBV5-1; CDR3 protein: ASSERSSYEQY
J gene: TRBJ1-4; V gene: TRBV18; CDR3 protein: ASFGTDEKLF
J gene: TRBJ1-1; V gene: TRBV5-1; CDR3 protein: ASSLDTMNTEAF
J gene: TRBJ2-3; V gene: TRBV9; CDR3 protein: ASSVEGLNLDTQY
J gene: TRBJ2-1; V gene: TRBV12-3/TRBV12-4; CDR3 protein: ASSLGDRGPGEQF
J gene: TRBJ2-6; V gene: TRBV29-1; CDR3 protein: SVGVSGANVLT
J gene: TRBJ1-2; V gene: TRBV9; CDR3 protein: ASSVDHGLNYGYT
J gene: TRBJ1-1; V gene: TRBV5-1; CDR3 protein: ASGQGALNTEAF
J gene: TRBJ2-3; V gene: TRBV7-2; CDR3 protein: ASSLESGLTDTQY
J gene: TRBJ2-7; V gene: TRBV12-3/TRBV12-4; CDR3 protein: ASILQGALEQY
J gene: TRBJ2-5; V gene: TRBV6-5; CDR3 protein: ASRGQGALETQY
J gene: TRBJ1-1; V gene: TRBV12-3/TRBV12-4; CDR3 protein: ASSHTGNTEAF
J gene: TRBJ1-2; V gene: TRBV3-1; CDR3 protein: ASSTTGRYGYGYT
J gene: TRBJ1-3; V gene: TRBV24-1; CDR3 protein: ATSDLRGNTIY
J gene: TRBJ1-5; V gene: TRBV5-1; CDR3 protein: ASSLGNGRQPQH
J gene: TRBJ2-5; V gene: TRBV24-1; CDR3 protein: ATTPGQPFQETQY
J gene: TRBJ1-6; V gene: TRBV5-1; CDR3 protein: ASSTGQGNNSPLH
J gene: TRBJ2-2; V gene: TRBV7-9; CDR3 protein: ASSLLAGSGELF
J gene: TRBJ1-1; V gene: TRBV20-1; CDR3 protein: SAIGGAWTEAF
J gene: TRBJ1-3; V gene: TRBV6-6; CDR3 protein: ASSYSSSGNTIY
J gene: TRBJ2-2; V gene: TRBV6-5; CDR3 protein: ASSYASVGTGELF
J gene: TRBJ1-5; V gene: TRBV27; CDR3 protein: ASSTRPGNQPQH
J gene: TRBJ2-7; V gene: TRBV7-9; CDR3 protein: ASSLAGTSGAGEQY
J gene: TRBJ1-4; V gene: TRBV28; CDR3 protein: ATGTRGELNEKLF
J gene: TRBJ2-1; V gene: TRBV20-1; CDR3 protein: SARRLAGGIEQF
J gene: TRBJ2-7; V gene: TRBV7-9; CDR3 protein: ASSPGTVYEQY
J gene: TRBJ2-7; V gene: TRBV20-1; CDR3 protein: SAGTSGSSYEQY
J gene: TRBJ2-7; V gene: TRBV5-1; CDR3 protein: ASSSSRDRPPLEQY
J gene: TRBJ2-3; V gene: TRBV7-2; CDR3 protein: ASSHTGPDTQY
J gene: TRBJ1-1; V gene: TRBV4-1; CDR3 protein: ASSQEPGGNTEAF
J gene: TRBJ2-2; V gene: TRBV7-9; CDR3 protein: ASKPGTANTGELF
J gene: TRBJ1-1; V gene: TRBV12-3/TRBV12-4; CDR3 protein: ASSMGGTEAF
J gene: TRBJ2-5; V gene: TRBV5-1; CDR3 protein: ASSPQRNQETQY
J gene: TRBJ1-1; V gene: TRBV27; CDR3 protein: ASSLYRRDSLAEAF
J gene: TRBJ1-1; V gene: TRBV7-9; CDR3 protein: ASSPQGQGDEAF
J gene: TRBJ1-2; V gene: TRBV12-3/TRBV12-4; CDR3 protein: ASTLQAQSYGYT
J gene: TRBJ1-5; V gene: TRBV6-6; CDR3 protein: ASSYWQGSNQPQH
J gene: TRBJ1-6; V gene: TRBV20-1; CDR3 protein: SAAGTSWSPLH
J gene: TRBJ1-6; V gene: TRBV20-1; CDR3 protein: SASPRQGHNSPLH
J gene: TRBJ1-3; V gene: TRBV5-1; CDR3 protein: ASSFDRNSGNTIY